This TCR beta chain derives from a study of CD8 T cells in ankylosing spondylitis. Turning to this clonotype: What it binds is unknown.

TCRdb ran MiXCR on the 5' RACE reads and lists one entry per CDR3 protein. The sample holds roughly 90,000 distinct CDR3 sequences, about 9% seen once. Study results and limitations: Blood of patients with ankylosing spondylitis appeared to be characterized by a TCR beta motif of eight highly homologous variants.

Germline CDR1 and CDR2: MNHEY and SMNVEV (reference sequence). V lost 5 bases and J lost 10; bases outside the gene matches: 18. The CDR3 totals 17 residues. V usage is TRBV27 and J usage is TRBJ2-1; 9 bases agree with TRBD1. This TCR came from a male donor with ankylosing spondylitis. Sequenced material: blood, either unsorted or a sorted T cell fraction (not recorded which). CDR3 amino acids: CASSPSPGTGLYWEQFF. CDR3 sequence (DNA): TGTGCCAGCAGTCCCAGCCCAGGGACAGGGTTGTATTGGGAGCAGTTCTTC.